The sequence of this T cell receptor (beta chain) was determined in a study of PD-L1 blockade in urothelial cancer. About the research overall: Patients had undergone 0 to 3 prior chemotherapy regimens.

Whole-study findings and limits: Pretreatment peripheral blood TCR clonality that fell below the median predicted better survival among the patients studied.

Time point here: peripheral blood 6 weeks after treatment start. PCRs each included synthetic TCR analog templates spiked in. Assay used: immunoSEQ multiplex PCR; TCRdb lists only in-frame clones, some missing. In the table there are some 120,000 clones, around 89% of which are singletons. Trimming took 4 bases from V and 2 from J, leaving 9 bases between them. The CDR3 spans 13 residues. Germline V gene sequence: CDR1 MNHEY, CDR2 SMNVEV (reference sequence). Concerning this clone: Its antigen is unknown.

The V gene is TRBV27, the J gene TRBJ2-7, with D possibly matching TRBD2 (7 bases). The TCR sequence derives from a man in his fifties or sixties with urothelial cancer. This specimen was PBMCs, taken around atezolizumab (anti-PD-L1) treatment. This chain's CDR3 is CASSWEGAYEQYF. The CDR3 DNA reads TGTGCCAGCAGTTGGGAGGGGGCCTACGAGCAGTACTTC.